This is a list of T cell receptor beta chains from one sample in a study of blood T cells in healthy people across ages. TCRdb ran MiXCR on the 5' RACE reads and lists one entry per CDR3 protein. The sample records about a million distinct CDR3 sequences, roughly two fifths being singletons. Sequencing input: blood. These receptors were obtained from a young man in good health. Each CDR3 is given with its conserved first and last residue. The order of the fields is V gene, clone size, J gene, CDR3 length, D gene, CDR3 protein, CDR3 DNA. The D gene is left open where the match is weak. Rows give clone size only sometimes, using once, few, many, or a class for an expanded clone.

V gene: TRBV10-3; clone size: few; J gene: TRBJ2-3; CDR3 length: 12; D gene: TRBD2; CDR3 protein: CAIGLAADTQYF; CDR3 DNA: TGTGCCATCGGACTAGCCGCCGATACGCAGTATTTT
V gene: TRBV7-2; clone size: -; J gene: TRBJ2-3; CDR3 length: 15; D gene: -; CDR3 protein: CASSLDRRSTDTQYF; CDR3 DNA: TGTGCCAGCAGCTTAGACAGGAGGAGCACAGATACGCAGTATTTT
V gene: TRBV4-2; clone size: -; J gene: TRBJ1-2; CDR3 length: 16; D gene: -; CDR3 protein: CASSQDEAGVNYGYTF; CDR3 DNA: TGTGCCAGCAGCCAAGATGAGGCAGGTGTGAACTATGGCTACACCTTC
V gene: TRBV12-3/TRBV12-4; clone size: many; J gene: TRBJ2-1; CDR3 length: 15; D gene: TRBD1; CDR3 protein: CASRSGTGGAAEQFF; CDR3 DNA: TGTGCCAGCAGGTCCGGGACAGGGGGCGCTGCTGAGCAGTTCTTC
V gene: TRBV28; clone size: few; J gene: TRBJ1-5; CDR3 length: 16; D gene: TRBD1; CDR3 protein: CASSSQQGAVDQPQHF; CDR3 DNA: TGTGCCAGCAGTTCACAACAGGGGGCGGTCGATCAGCCCCAGCATTTT
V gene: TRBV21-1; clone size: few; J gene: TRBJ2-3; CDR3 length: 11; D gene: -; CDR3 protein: CASSEGNTQYF; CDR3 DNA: TGTGCCAGCAGTGAAGGGAATACGCAGTATTTT
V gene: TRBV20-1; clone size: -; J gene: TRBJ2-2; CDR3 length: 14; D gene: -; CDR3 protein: CSASLGVDTGELFF; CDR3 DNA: TGCAGTGCTAGTTTGGGGGTTGACACCGGGGAGCTGTTTTTT
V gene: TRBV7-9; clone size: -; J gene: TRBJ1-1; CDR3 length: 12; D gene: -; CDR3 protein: CASSSKTSQAFF; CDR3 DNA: TGTGCCAGCAGCTCAAAGACAAGTCAAGCTTTCTTT
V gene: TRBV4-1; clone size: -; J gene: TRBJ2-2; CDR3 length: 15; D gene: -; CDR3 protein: CASSQEDTDTGELFF; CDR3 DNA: TGCGCCAGCAGCCAAGAGGACACAGACACCGGGGAGCTGTTTTTT
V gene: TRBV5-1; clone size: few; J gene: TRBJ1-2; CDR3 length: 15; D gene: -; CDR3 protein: CASSKEPTANYGYTF; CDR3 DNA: TGCGCCAGCAGCAAGGAGCCAACAGCTAACTATGGCTACACCTTC
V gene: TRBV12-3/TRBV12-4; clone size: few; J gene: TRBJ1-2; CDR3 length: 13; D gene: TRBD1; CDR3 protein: CASTRGILYGYTF; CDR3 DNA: TGTGCCAGCACCAGGGGGATATTGTATGGCTACACCTTC
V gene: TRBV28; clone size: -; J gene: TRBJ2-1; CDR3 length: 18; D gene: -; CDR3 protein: CASSHPSGTTLSYNEQFF; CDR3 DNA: TGTGCCAGCAGTCACCCCTCCGGAACAACCCTCTCCTACAATGAGCAGTTCTTC
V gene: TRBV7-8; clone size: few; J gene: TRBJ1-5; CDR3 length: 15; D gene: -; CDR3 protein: CASSLGGIGSQPQHF; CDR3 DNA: TGTGCCAGCAGCTTAGGTGGTATCGGGAGTCAGCCCCAGCATTTT
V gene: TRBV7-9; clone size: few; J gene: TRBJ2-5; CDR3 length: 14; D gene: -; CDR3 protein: CASSFRSKSETQYF; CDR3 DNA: TGTGCCAGCAGCTTTCGGTCTAAATCGGAGACCCAGTACTTC
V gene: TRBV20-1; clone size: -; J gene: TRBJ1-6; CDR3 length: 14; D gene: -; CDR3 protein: CSASTAQGDSPLHF; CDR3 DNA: TGCAGTGCTAGCACGGCCCAGGGTGACTCACCCCTCCACTTT
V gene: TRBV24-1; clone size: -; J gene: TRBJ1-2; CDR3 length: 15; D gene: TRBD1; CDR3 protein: CATSDSRHRGEGYTF; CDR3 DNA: TGTGCCACCAGTGATTCCCGTCACAGGGGTGAAGGCTACACCTTC